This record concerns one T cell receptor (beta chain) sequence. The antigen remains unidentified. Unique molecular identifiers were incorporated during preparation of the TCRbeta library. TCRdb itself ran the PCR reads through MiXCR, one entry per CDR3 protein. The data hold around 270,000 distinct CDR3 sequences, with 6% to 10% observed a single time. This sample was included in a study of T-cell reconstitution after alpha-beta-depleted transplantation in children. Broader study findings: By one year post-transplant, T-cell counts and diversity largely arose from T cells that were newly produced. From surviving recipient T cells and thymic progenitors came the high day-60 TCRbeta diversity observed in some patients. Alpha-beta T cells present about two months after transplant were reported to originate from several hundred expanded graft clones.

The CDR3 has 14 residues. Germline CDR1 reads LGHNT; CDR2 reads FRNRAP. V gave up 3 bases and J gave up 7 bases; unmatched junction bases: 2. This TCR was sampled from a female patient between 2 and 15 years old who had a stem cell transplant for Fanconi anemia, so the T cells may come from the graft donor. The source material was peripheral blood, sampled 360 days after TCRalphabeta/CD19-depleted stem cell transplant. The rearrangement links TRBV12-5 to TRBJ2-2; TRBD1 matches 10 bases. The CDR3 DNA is TGTGCTAGTGGTTTAGGGACAGGGGTCGGGGAGCTGTTTTTT. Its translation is CASGLGTGVGELFF.